The sequence of this T cell receptor beta chain was determined in a study of blood T cell repertoires in COVID-19. Turning to the study itself: Italy, Spain and the United States were the sources of the convalescent and acute COVID-19 samples.

Authors' data handling: Scientists estimated how many nucleated cells there were by amplifying reference gene primers. Clones were sequenced by immunoSEQ multiplex PCR, and TCRdb holds only the in-frame ones, with some missing. V and J calls and clone size are given by that table; D and trimming were obtained from the DNA. Here the sample spans roughly 120,000 clones, approximately 87% being singletons. With 5 bases removed from V and 6 bases from J, the gap between germline ends came to 16 bases. The CDR3 contains 13 residues. CDR1 is GTSNPN and CDR2 is SVGIG in the germline V gene (reference sequence).

Sequenced: peripheral blood. The chain couples TRBV30 to TRBJ2-5; TRBD1 might be the D (6 bases). The source is a man aged 65 to 79 who had recovered from COVID-19. The CDR3 region has the DNA TGTGCCTGGGCTCCCGGGACAATACAGACCCAGTACTTC. This gives the protein CAWAPGTIQTQYF.